The entry below gives a single T cell receptor beta chain sequence along with its context. Its antigen is unknown. No base-level quality is on record; no much larger clone is a single base apart. Library construction relied on 5' RACE. These reads were obtained on an Illumina HiSeq 2500. A second about 6 to 11 cycle PCR used a sample-barcoded 5' primer and a J-beta primer mix. A unique molecular identifier was introduced onto each TCR beta cDNA molecule by a template-switch 5' adaptor carrying 12 random nucleotides. At least 2.5 million CDR3-containing paired-end reads were obtained from each sample. The Mint cDNA synthesis kit, primed by a TRBC-specific oligonucleotide, was used to synthesize first-strand cDNA from all RNA. Following uracil-DNA glycosylase treatment, all cDNA underwent a first 18-cycle PCR with the universal primers M1SS and BC2_uni_R. Regarding the original processing steps: Normalization of each sample was performed by random selection of 1 million high-quality reads, each carrying a distinct molecular identifier. Instead of being binned into consensus sequences, reads that shared molecular identifiers were thrown out. CDR3 identification, clonotype clustering and error correction used MiTCR with a Q25 quality threshold and the strictest error-elimination algorithm. A nonparametric unseen species model with Euler transformation was used to estimate a lower bound on total TCR beta diversity. In TCRdb, the public reads were trimmed at Q25 with fastp and aligned with MiXCR, with productive beta chains retained. Identical CDR3 protein sequences are pooled into one entry, listed with their most common genes and DNA. For this entry, the V and J calls and clone size follow TCRdb and not the study's own pipeline. The sample records 650,000 to 700,000 distinct CDR3 sequences, about 30% of which are singletons. Of the sample, approximately 15% is held by the ten largest clones.

The donors were 40 or so Caucasian individuals from Russia, aged roughly 6 to 100 years, who were systemically healthy. Each donor gave roughly 9.5 milliliters of peripheral blood, collected into EDTA-treated Vacutainer tubes. Ficoll-Paque density-gradient centrifugation was used to isolate PBMCs, with at least 7 million per sample. Trizol reagent was used to extract total RNA from PBMCs, with at least 6 micrograms per sample. For every donor, flow cytometry on a PBMC aliquot measured the percentage of naive CD45RAhigh/CD27high T cells. From the cysteine up to the phenylalanine, the CDR3 has a length of 16 residues. Here the CDR3 DNA is all that survives: 48 bases in frame from base 1. Per the germline V gene, SGHRS is the CDR1 and YFSETQ is the CDR2. V ends up 4 bases short and J 2 bases short, with an unmatched junction base count of 6. The data were taken from a study of blood T cells in healthy people across ages (dated by TCRdb to the mid-2010s). Regarding the research as a whole: In model experiments, template switching captured roughly one uniquely barcoded TCR beta cDNA molecule for every two T cells. Age-related changes in TCR beta repertoire diversity were measured in the study by deep sequencing normalized with unique cDNA molecular identifiers. For two donors (one aged 18 to 30 and one aged 80 or older), the study analyzed two additional independent replicas of 1 million unique cDNA reads from the same blood draw. To avoid experimental bias, donors of different ages were spread randomly across the sequencing lanes. The donors were divided into four age groups: young (average about 16 years), middle-aged (approximately 39), aged (about 60) and long-lived (82). Here is what the overall study found, with its caveats: Observed TCR beta diversity correlated strongly with the percentage of naive T cells measured by flow cytometry. Since profiling was done on bulk unsorted PBMCs, naive and antigen-experienced compartments could not be conclusively compared. Total diversity estimates from one million sequenced T cells were considered lower bounds and underestimates. Because donor CMV infection status was unknown, age-related changes in expanded clonotypes were potentially confounded. Observed TCR beta diversity per million T cells fell roughly linearly with age, and a significant reduction was already apparent by age around 40. Compared with the aged group, the long-lived group had more naive CD4+ T cells, fewer expanded clones and increased TCR diversity, suggesting age selection.

This clonotype was sampled from a woman older than 75 in good health. Donor details come from another sample of the same person, matched by shared clones. The rearranged segments are TRBV5-1 and TRBJ2-2; 9 bases in the middle match TRBD1. Sequencing was done on a sample of blood. CDR3 sequence: CASSRQGESNTGELFF. The nucleotide sequence is TGCGCCAGCAGCCGACAGGGGGAATCAAACACCGGGGAGCTGTTTTTT.